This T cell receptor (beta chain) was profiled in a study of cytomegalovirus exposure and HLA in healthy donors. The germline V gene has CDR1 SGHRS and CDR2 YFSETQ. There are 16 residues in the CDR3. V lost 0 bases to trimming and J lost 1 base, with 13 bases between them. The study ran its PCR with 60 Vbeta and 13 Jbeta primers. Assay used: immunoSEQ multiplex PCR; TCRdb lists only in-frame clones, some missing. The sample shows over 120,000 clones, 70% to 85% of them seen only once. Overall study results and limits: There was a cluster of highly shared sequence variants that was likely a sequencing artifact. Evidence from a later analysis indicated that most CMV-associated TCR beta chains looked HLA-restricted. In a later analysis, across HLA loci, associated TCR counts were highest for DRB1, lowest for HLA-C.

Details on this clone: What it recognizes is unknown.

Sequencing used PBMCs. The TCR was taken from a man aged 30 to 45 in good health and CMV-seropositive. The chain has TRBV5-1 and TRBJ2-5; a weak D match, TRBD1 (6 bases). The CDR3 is CASSLGSRDTQETQYF. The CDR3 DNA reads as TGCGCCAGCAGCTTGGGTTCCCGGGACACCCAAGAGACCCAGTACTTC. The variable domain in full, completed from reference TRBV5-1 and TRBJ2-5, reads KAGVTQTPRYLIKTRGQQVTLSCSPISGHRSVSWYQQTPGQGLQFLFEYFSETQRNKGNFPGRFSGRQFSNSRSEMNVSTLELGDSALYLCASSLGSRDTQETQYFGPGTRLLVL.